This passage covers 31 T cell receptor beta chains from one sample sequenced in a study of response to subunit inactivated influenza vaccine. TCRdb used MiXCR to reprocess the RT-PCR reads, holding one entry per CDR3 protein. This table holds a few hundred thousand distinct CDR3 sequences, approximately 10% found once. The sequenced sample was PBMCs from blood, obtained roughly 48 days after vaccination. The receptors here all came from a man aged 45-65 years who received an inactivated influenza vaccine.

The chain recombines TRBV3-1 with TRBJ1-1; a possible D gene is TRBD1 (6 bases). This CDR3 has 14 residues. V was trimmed by 4 bases and J by 2 bases, leaving 11 bases between them. The germline V gene has CDR1 LGHDT and CDR2 YNNKEL (reference sequence). The CDR3 region is CASSPTGPNTEAFF. The CDR3 DNA reads TGTGCCAGCAGCCCAACAGGGCCAAACACTGAAGCTTTCTTT. The full variable domain, completed using reference TRBV3-1 and TRBJ1-1, is DTAVSQTPKYLVTQMGNDKSIKCEQNLGHDTMYWYKQDSKKFLKIMFSYNNKELIINETVPNRFSPKSPDKAHLNLHINSLELGDSAVYFCASSPTGPNTEAFFGQGTRLTVV.

In this sample, this clonotype turned up a few times. The CDR3 nucleotides read TGCAGTGCTAGAGGTCTTCCGGGATCCGCCAAAAACATTCAGTACTTC. Translating gives CSARGLPGSAKNIQYF. The chain recombines TRBV20-1 with TRBJ2-4, with a weak D call TRBD2 (5 bases). CDR1 DFQATT and CDR2 SNEGSKA come from the germline V gene (reference sequence). Deletions cut 1 base from V and 1 base from J, with 14 bases between. The CDR3 runs 16 residues.

Only a few counts were recorded for this clonotype. The gene calls are TRBV7-2 and TRBJ2-3, with a weak D call TRBD2 (6 bases). Germline V gene sequence: CDR1 SGHTA, CDR2 FQGNSA. The CDR3 length is 14 residues. V was shortened by 5 bases and J by 2 bases, with 11 bases between the two germline ends. The CDR3 here is CASSILALTDTQYF. CDR3 DNA sequence: TGTGCCAGCAGCATACTAGCCCTCACAGATACGCAGTATTTT.

This clonotype occurred a few times. The chain recombines TRBV5-1 with TRBJ2-7; perhaps TRBD2 as D (5 bases). The V end was cut by 7 bases, the J end by 2 bases, with 13 bases between. Per the germline V gene, CDR1 is SGHRS and CDR2 is YFSETQ. The CDR3 loop spans 13 amino acids. The DNA of the CDR3 is TGCGCCAGCCGGGAAGCAACTACCTACGAGCAGTACTTC. It is translated as CASREATTYEQYF.

This clonotype was seen only a few times. This chain links TRBV4-2 with TRBJ2-5, with TRBD1 identical over 9 bases. The CDR3 extends over 15 amino acids. Germline trimming cut 0 bases from V and 4 bases from J; bases unmatched to any gene: 3. Germline V gives CDR1 LGHNA, CDR2 YNFKEQ. CDR3 bases: TGTGCCAGCAGCCAAGAAGTGACAGGGGGAGAGACCCAGTACTTC. Translating it yields CASSQEVTGGETQYF.

The table lists this clonotype with many counts. V gene TRBV12-3 or TRBV12-4 combines with J gene TRBJ2-1; the match to TRBD2 covers 9 bases. The CDR3 loop spans 14 amino acids. V gave up 5 bases and J gave up 3 bases; unmatched junction bases: 2. DNA for the CDR3: TGTGCCAGCAGTATTAGCGGGAGCTACAATGAGCAGTTCTTC. This translates into CASSISGSYNEQFF.

The chain has TRBV7-9 and TRBJ2-7; D uncertain. The CDR3 sequence is 14 residues long. Trimming took 1 base from V and 0 from J, leaving 7 bases between them. The V gene's germline CDR1 is SEHNR and CDR2 FQNEAQ (reference sequence). CDR3 nucleotide sequence: TGTGCCAGCAGCTTAGGACCTGTCTCCTACGAGCAGTACTTC. Its protein is CASSLGPVSYEQYF.

This clonotype was detected only a few times. This sequence joins TRBV7-2 and TRBJ2-5, with TRBD2 matching over 11 bases. The germline V gene encodes CDR1 SGHTA and CDR2 FQGNSA. Germline trimming cut 1 base from V and 4 bases from J; bases unmatched to any gene: 8. The CDR3 runs 17 residues. The CDR3 sequence: CASSLGDIAGGGETQYF. CDR3 DNA: TGTGCCAGCAGCTTAGGGGATATAGCGGGAGGGGGAGAGACCCAGTACTTC. Filled out from reference TRBV7-2 and TRBJ2-5, the complete variable domain reads GAGVSQSPSNKVTEKGKDVELRCDPISGHTALYWYRQSLGQGLEFLIYFQGNSAPDKSGLPSDRFSAERTGGSVSTLTIQRTQQEDSAVYLCASSLGDIAGGGETQYFGPGTRLLVL.

This clonotype is a singleton in its sample. The V and J genes are TRBV7-2 and TRBJ2-2; TRBD1 matches 8 bases. Unmatched junction bases numbered 3, after V lost 2 bases and J lost 4 bases. The CDR3 totals 15 residues. Germline V gives CDR1 SGHTA, CDR2 FQGNSA. The CDR3 loop reads CASSLIQGGTGELFF. For the CDR3, the DNA is TGTGCCAGCAGCTTAATACAGGGGGGCACCGGGGAGCTGTTTTTT.

This chain uses TRBV6-5 with TRBJ2-3; unclear D gene. Germline V gene data show CDR1 as MNHEY and CDR2 as SVGAGI. Trimming removed 3 bases from V and 4 bases from J, with 11 bases in between. CDR3 size: 14 residues. This CDR3 reads CASSYRVGPDTQYF. The CDR3 DNA sequence: TGTGCCAGCAGTTATCGAGTGGGCCCAGATACGCAGTATTTT.

This clonotype was counted a few times. V gene TRBV11-2 combines with J gene TRBJ2-1, with 13 positions matching TRBD2. There are 15 residues in the CDR3. The V and J ends lost 2 bases and 7 bases, in that order; junction bases with no gene match: 2. The germline gives CDR1 SGHAT, CDR2 FQNNGV. CDR3 in DNA: TGTGCCAGCAGCTTAATGGGACTAGCGGGAAATGAGCAGTTCTTC. This gives the protein CASSLMGLAGNEQFF.

The J gene is TRBJ1-5, the V gene TRBV20-1, with D possibly being TRBD1 (6 bases). Germline V CDR1 and CDR2: DFQATT, SNEGSKA (reference sequence). Trimming took off 0 bases at V and 7 bases at J, with 13 bases between the two ends. The CDR3 has 14 amino acids. CDR3 residues: CSARESTGRQPQHF. The CDR3 DNA sequence: TGCAGTGCTAGAGAAAGTACAGGGCGGCAGCCCCAGCATTTT.

In the case of this clonotype: One end of the junction is discordant with germline, which a read error may explain. The V and J genes are TRBV7-2 and TRBJ2-1; 8 bases align to TRBD2. There are 15 residues in the CDR3. Germline V gene data show CDR1 as SGHTA and CDR2 as FQGNSA. The CDR3: CASSLAGTRYSEQFF. CDR3 bases: TGTGCCAGCAGCTTAGCCGGGACTAGATACAGTGAGCAGTTCTTC.

Concerning this clonotype itself: The junction shows a germline mismatch at one end, possibly a read error. The V gene is TRBV20-1, the J gene TRBJ1-5; the match to TRBD1 covers 8 bases. CDR1 is DFQATT, CDR2 SNEGSKA, per germline (reference sequence). The CDR3 extends over 15 amino acids. CDR3 in DNA: TGCAGTGCTCCCGGACAGGGCCATAGCAATCAGCCACAGCATTTT. It codes for CSAPGQGHSNQPQHF.

At least ten counts were recorded for this clonotype. The J gene is TRBJ2-2, the V gene TRBV6-2 or TRBV6-3, with D tentatively TRBD1 (6 bases). The germline CDR1 and CDR2 sequences are MNHEY and SVGEGT. The CDR3 extends over 14 amino acids. V shed 6 bases and J shed 6 bases, with 14 bases lying between them. CDR3 sequence: CASSNPDRPGELFF. As DNA, the CDR3 is TGTGCCAGCAGCAACCCAGACAGGCCCGGGGAGCTGTTTTTT.

V and J are TRBV7-8 and TRBJ1-1, with TRBD1 identical over 8 bases. This CDR3 has 14 amino acids. Germline-derived CDR1 and CDR2 are SGHVS and FQNEAQ. The V segment lost 5 bases and the J segment 4 bases; nucleotides outside the gene matches: 6. The CDR3 here is CASSAGQGSTEAFF. DNA for the CDR3: TGTGCCAGCAGCGCCGGACAGGGCTCCACTGAAGCTTTCTTT.

The CDR3 sequence is CATSRVVTSGTDTQYF. The CDR3 nucleotides are TGTGCCACCAGCAGAGTCGTTACTAGCGGCACAGATACGCAGTATTTT. The chain employs TRBV15 and TRBJ2-3; TRBD2 agrees at 7 bases. The CDR3 totals 16 residues. CDR1 and CDR2 (germline): LNHNV, YYDKDF (reference sequence). Trimming at V came to 1 base and at J to 1 base, leaving 5 bases not matched to a gene.

For the CDR3, the DNA is TGTGCCAGCAGCCCCGGGACAGGGATATTCACAGATACGCAGTATTTT. Translation: CASSPGTGIFTDTQYF. This chain uses TRBV12-3 or TRBV12-4 with TRBJ2-3; TRBD1 agrees at 9 bases. V shed 6 bases, J shed 2 bases, and the junction held 9 bases outside the gene matches. The CDR3 is made up of 16 amino acids.

This clonotype was found a few times. The V gene is TRBV7-2, the J gene TRBJ2-2; TRBD1 is a possible D gene (5 bases). Germline loops: CDR1 SGHTA, CDR2 FQGNSA. The CDR3 sequence is 15 residues long. The germline V and J ends were trimmed by 1 base and 4 bases, with 10 bases remaining between them. The CDR3 loop reads CASSLEPGPTGELFF. The CDR3 region has the DNA TGTGCCAGCAGCTTAGAGCCAGGGCCCACCGGGGAGCTGTTTTTT.

This clonotype was detected a few times. The V and J genes are TRBV5-1 and TRBJ1-6; TRBD1 is a possible D gene (6 bases). V was shortened by 3 bases and J by 6 bases, with 7 bases between the two germline ends. Per the germline V gene, CDR1 is SGHRS and CDR2 is YFSETQ. This CDR3 comprises 13 residues. The CDR3 sequence: CASSYRVNSPLHF. The CDR3 DNA follows: TGCGCCAGCAGCTACAGGGTTAATTCACCCCTCCACTTT.

This clonotype has a handful of counts. The chain uses TRBV7-3 and TRBJ1-1; D may be TRBD1 (5 bases). The germline V gene encodes CDR1 SGHTA and CDR2 FQGTGA. The V gene lost 4 bases and the J gene lost 3 bases, with 12 bases spanning the gap. The CDR3 covers 14 residues. The CDR3, as DNA: TGTGCCAGCAGCTCCCGTGGAGGGGACACTGAAGCTTTCTTT. The encoded protein is CASSSRGGDTEAFF.

The J gene is TRBJ2-7, the V gene TRBV20-1; a weak D match, TRBD2 (5 bases). This CDR3 has 12 residues. Germline loops: CDR1 DFQATT, CDR2 SNEGSKA (reference sequence). Trimming stripped 5 bases from V and 2 bases from J, with 10 bases between. CDR3 loop: CSACRDTYEQYF. The DNA for the CDR3 is TGCAGTGCTTGCCGGGATACCTACGAGCAGTACTTC.

This clonotype was detected a few times. CDR3 protein: CSVEARVNTEAFF. The CDR3 DNA is TGCAGCGTTGAAGCCCGGGTGAACACTGAAGCTTTCTTT. This chain links TRBV29-1 with TRBJ1-1; no definite D call. The germline gives CDR1 SQVTM, CDR2 ANQGSEA. This CDR3 comprises 13 residues. V dropped 1 base and J dropped 0 bases, with 6 bases sitting between them.

The chain links TRBV4-3 to TRBJ2-7; possible D gene TRBD1, 5 bases. CDR3 length equals 16 residues. Germline V gene lookup returns CDR1 LGHNA and CDR2 YSLEER. Trimming removed 0 bases at V and 1 base at J, with 13 bases between. CDR3 sequence (DNA): TGCGCCAGCAGCCAAGATTGGGGCAGCAAATCCTACGAGCAGTACTTC. As protein: CASSQDWGSKSYEQYF.

Points on this clonotype: The junction departs from the called germline gene at one end, perhaps through a read error. The chain uses TRBV20-1 and TRBJ1-5; D is perhaps TRBD1 (6 bases). Germline loops: CDR1 DFQATT, CDR2 SNEGSKA (reference sequence). This CDR3 has 15 amino acids. As DNA, the CDR3 is TGCAGTGCTAGAGTAGGGGGGGCAGGCAATCAGCCCCAGGATTTT. Its translation: CSARVGGAGNQPQDF.

This clonotype appeared a few times. The V and J genes are TRBV4-1 and TRBJ1-5; D gene ambiguous. The V and J ends lost 1 base and 6 bases respectively, with 16 bases between them. The CDR3 loop spans 16 amino acids. Germline loops: CDR1 MGHRA, CDR2 YSYEKL. The CDR3: CASSQVYSQTGQPQHF. CDR3 coding DNA: TGCGCCAGCAGCCAAGTCTATTCCCAGACGGGTCAGCCCCAGCATTTT.

At least ten counts were recorded for this clonotype. This chain joins TRBV5-1 and TRBJ2-1; TRBD2 matches at 10 bases. The CDR3 has 18 amino acids. The germline V gene has CDR1 SGHRS and CDR2 YFSETQ. Trimming cost V 4 bases and J 4 bases; bases outside gene matches: 14. The CDR3 coding sequence is TGCGCCAGCAGCGTTAGCGGGGGGCGTTATAACCCATACAATGAGCAGTTCTTC. Its protein is CASSVSGGRYNPYNEQFF. Complete variable domain (other parts from reference TRBV5-1 and TRBJ2-1): KAGVTQTPRYLIKTRGQQVTLSCSPISGHRSVSWYQQTPGQGLQFLFEYFSETQRNKGNFPGRFSGRQFSNSRSEMNVSTLELGDSALYLCASSVSGGRYNPYNEQFFGPGTRLTVL.

The CDR3 sequence is CASSFTGKSETQYF. As DNA, the CDR3 is TGCGCCAGCAGCTTCACAGGAAAGTCAGAGACCCAGTACTTC. The J gene is TRBJ2-5, the V gene TRBV5-1, with D possibly being TRBD1 (5 bases). The CDR3 loop spans 14 amino acids. The V gene lost 2 bases and the J gene lost 4 bases, with 12 bases spanning the gap. Germline V gene data show CDR1 as SGHRS and CDR2 as YFSETQ.

Here the CDR3 reads CASSFTGGAGTGELFF. The CDR3 DNA follows: TGTGCCAGCAGTTTTACAGGGGGCGCGGGCACCGGGGAGCTGTTTTTT. This chain connects TRBV27 to TRBJ2-2, with 9 bases matching TRBD1. The ends lost 3 bases at V and 4 bases at J; junction bases unmatched: 6. Germline lookup yields CDR1 MNHEY and CDR2 SMNVEV (reference sequence). The CDR3 runs 16 residues.

This clonotype was recorded at least ten times. The V call is TRBV27, the J call TRBJ1-5; D call uncertain. Germline V gene data show CDR1 as MNHEY and CDR2 as SMNVEV (reference sequence). V dropped 3 bases and J dropped 0 bases, with 6 bases sitting between them. The CDR3 is made up of 14 amino acids. The CDR3 is CASSLSDSNQPQHF. For the CDR3, the DNA is TGTGCCAGCAGTTTGTCAGATAGCAATCAGCCCCAGCATTTT.

This clonotype was picked up a small number of times. V usage is TRBV10-3 and J usage is TRBJ2-1, with D hard to call. The germline gives CDR1 ENHRY, CDR2 SYGVKD. The CDR3 runs 12 residues. Trimming took 5 bases from V and 5 from J, leaving 7 bases between them. For the CDR3, the DNA is TGTGCCATCAGTAACACTGACAATGAGCAGTTCTTC. This gives the protein CAISNTDNEQFF.